The present T cell receptor beta chain was sequenced within a study of molecular identifiers for immune sequencing clone quantification. TCRdb analysed the PCR reads with MiXCR anew, one entry per CDR3 protein. This table holds 88,000 or so distinct CDR3 sequences, roughly 23% found once. The CDR3 is 15 residues long. CDR1 MGHRA and CDR2 YSYEKL come from the germline V gene. V was pared by 4 bases and J by 4 bases, with 6 bases of the junction left unmatched. This clonotype was seen many times. The sequencing input was naive CD8+ T cells from blood, with Jurkat cell RNA spiked in. Subset noted: FACS-sorted CD8+CD4-CCR7+CD45RA+ naive T cells. The V gene is TRBV4-1, the J gene TRBJ2-5; 10 bases are shared with TRBD2. This TCR was recovered from a human donor in good health. Some libraries in this study had Jurkat cell RNA spiked in. The DNA of the CDR3 is TGCGCCAGCAGCCTCCGGACTAGCGGCCCAGAGACCCAGTACTTC. Translating it yields CASSLRTSGPETQYF.